The clone carrying this T cell receptor beta chain has only a few counts. Its matching antigen is unknown. Using unique molecular identifiers, the investigators prepared the TCRbeta library. One entry per CDR3 protein, called by TCRdb with MiXCR from the PCR reads. The sample includes fewer than 550,000 distinct CDR3 sequences, over 9.5% of them seen just once. This entry comes from a study of T-cell reconstitution after alpha-beta-depleted transplantation in children. V was pared by 3 bases and J by 7 bases, with 8 bases of the junction left unmatched. The CDR3 covers 15 residues. Per germline, CDR1 LNHDA and CDR2 SQIVND (reference sequence). Broader study findings: In patients about two months after transplant, alpha-beta T cells reportedly arose from several hundred expanded graft clones. At day 60, the high TCRbeta diversity found in some patients originated from recipient T cells and thymic progenitors that had survived. A year had passed since transplant, and T-cell counts and diversity by then came mostly from newly produced T cells.

The receptor was derived from a child aged 2-15 years with inherited bone marrow failure, due to receive a stem cell transplant. The chain uses TRBV19 and TRBJ2-1, with TRBD2 identical over 8 bases. The source was PBMCs, collected before TCRalphabeta/CD19-depleted stem cell transplant. The CDR3 is CASSMEAGTRNEQFF. CDR3 sequence (DNA): TGTGCCAGTAGTATGGAGGCGGGGACTAGAAATGAGCAGTTCTTC.